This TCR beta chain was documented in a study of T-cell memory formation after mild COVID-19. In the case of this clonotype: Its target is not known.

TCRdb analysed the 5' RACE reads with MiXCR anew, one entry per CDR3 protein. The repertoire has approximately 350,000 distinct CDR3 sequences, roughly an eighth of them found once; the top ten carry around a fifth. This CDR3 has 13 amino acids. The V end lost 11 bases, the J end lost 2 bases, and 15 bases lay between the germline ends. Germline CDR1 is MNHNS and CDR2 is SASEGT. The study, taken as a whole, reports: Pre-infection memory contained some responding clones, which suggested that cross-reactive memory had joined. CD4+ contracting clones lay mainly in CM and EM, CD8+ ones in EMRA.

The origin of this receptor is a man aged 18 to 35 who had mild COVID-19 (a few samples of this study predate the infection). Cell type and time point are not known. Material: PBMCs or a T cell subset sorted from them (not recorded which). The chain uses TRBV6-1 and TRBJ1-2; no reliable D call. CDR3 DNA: TGTGCCTCGGATAGGACGGCGAACTATGGCTACACCTTC. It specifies CASDRTANYGYTF.